These 7 T cell receptor beta chains were sequenced from one sample in a study of CD8 T cells in ankylosing spondylitis. Points from the study as a whole: Ankylosing spondylitis blood appeared to be characterized by a TCR beta motif of fewer than ten highly homologous variants.

Their antigens remain unidentified. TCRdb re-derived calls from the 5' RACE reads in MiXCR, one entry per CDR3 protein. The sample contains 700,000 to 1,000,000 distinct CDR3 sequences, about 10% of which appear only once. Sequenced: blood, either unsorted or a sorted T cell fraction (not recorded which). The receptors come from a male donor with ankylosing spondylitis.

This clonotype has a single count. This chain uses TRBV20-1 with TRBJ1-1; D is perhaps TRBD1 (5 bases). The CDR3 consists of 9 residues. Germline CDR1 and CDR2: DFQATT and SNEGSKA (reference sequence). In nucleotides, the CDR3 is TGCAGGGGGGACACTGAAGCTTTCTTT. It is translated as CRGDTEAFF.

This clonotype has a handful of counts. This chain links TRBV11-2 with TRBJ2-1, with TRBD2 matching 8 bases. There are 16 residues in the CDR3. The trim removed 5 bases at V and 5 bases at J, leaving 11 bases unmatched. The germline V gene has CDR1 SGHAT and CDR2 FQNNGV. The CDR3 bases are TGTGCCAGCAGCCCCGGTCGGGGGGGATCGAACAATGAGCAGTTCTTC. Protein sequence: CASSPGRGGSNNEQFF.

This clonotype was detected ten times or more. The chain is built from TRBV29-1 and TRBJ2-5; either TRBD1 or TRBD2 may supply D (5 bases each). The CDR3 length is 14 residues. The V gene lost 7 bases and the J gene lost 3 bases, with 18 bases spanning the gap. Germline values: CDR1 SQVTM, CDR2 ANQGSEA. In DNA, the CDR3 is TGCAGCGCTGAGGGGTTTGGGCAGGAAGAGACCCAGTACTTC. Amino acids: CSAEGFGQEETQYF.

This clonotype was found a few times. The chain has TRBV20-1 and TRBJ1-3; 7 bases map to TRBD1. Germline CDR1 is DFQATT and CDR2 is SNEGSKA (reference sequence). This CDR3 is built from 13 residues. With 5 bases clipped from V and 3 bases from J, the junction kept 4 bases outside the gene matches. This chain's CDR3 is CSAHRQGGNTIYF. The CDR3 DNA is TGCAGTGCTCATCGACAGGGTGGAAACACCATATATTTT.

Only a few counts were recorded for this clonotype. V usage is TRBV7-3 and J usage is TRBJ2-7, with D perhaps matching TRBD1 (5 bases). The V gene lost 5 bases and the J gene lost 7 bases, with 21 bases spanning the gap. This CDR3 is 15 amino acids long. Germline CDR1 and CDR2: SGHTA and FQGTGA. The CDR3 DNA sequence: TGTGCCAGCAGCCTACGTGGACCGGGTACAGGAGAGCAGTACTTC. This codes for CASSLRGPGTGEQYF.

This clonotype was seen more than once but under ten times. The chain is built from TRBV7-3 and TRBJ2-5; D is possibly TRBD1 (5 bases). V was shortened by 2 bases and J by 1 base, with 8 bases between the two germline ends. This CDR3 is 14 amino acids long. In germline, CDR1 is SGHTA, CDR2 FQGTGA. The CDR3, as DNA: TGTGCCAGCAGCTTACAGGGAACCCAAGAGACCCAGTACTTC. It encodes CASSLQGTQETQYF.

This clonotype occurred many times. The V and J genes are TRBV20-1 and TRBJ2-1; a weak D match, TRBD1 (6 bases). The CDR3 runs 12 residues. CDR1 is DFQATT, CDR2 SNEGSKA, per germline (reference sequence). Trimming removed 6 bases from V and 9 bases from J, with 15 bases in between. The DNA for the CDR3 is TGCAGTGCCGATCGCAGGGGCGCTGAGCAGTTCTTC. Protein product: CSADRRGAEQFF.